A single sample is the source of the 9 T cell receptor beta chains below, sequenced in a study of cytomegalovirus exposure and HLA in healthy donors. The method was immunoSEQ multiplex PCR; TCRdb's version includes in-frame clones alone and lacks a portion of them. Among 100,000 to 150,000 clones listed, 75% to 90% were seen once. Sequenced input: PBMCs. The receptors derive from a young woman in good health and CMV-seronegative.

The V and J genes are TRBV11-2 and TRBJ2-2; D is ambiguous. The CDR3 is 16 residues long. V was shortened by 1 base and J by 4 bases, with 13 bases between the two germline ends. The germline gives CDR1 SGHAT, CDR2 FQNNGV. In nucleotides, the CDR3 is TGTGCCAGCAGCTTAGGACTCAAAGTTGGCACCGGGGAGCTGTTTTTT. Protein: CASSLGLKVGTGELFF.

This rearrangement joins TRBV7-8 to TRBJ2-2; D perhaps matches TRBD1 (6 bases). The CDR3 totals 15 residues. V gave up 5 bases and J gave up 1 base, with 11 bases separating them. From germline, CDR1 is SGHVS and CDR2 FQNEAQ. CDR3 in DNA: TGTGCCAGCAGCCTACAGGGAATGAACACCGGGGAGCTGTTTTTT. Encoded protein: CASSLQGMNTGELFF.

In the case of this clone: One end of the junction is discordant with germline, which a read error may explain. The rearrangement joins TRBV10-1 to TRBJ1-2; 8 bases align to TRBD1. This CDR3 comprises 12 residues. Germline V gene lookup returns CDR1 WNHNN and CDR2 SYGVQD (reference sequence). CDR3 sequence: CASSLGQGNPSF. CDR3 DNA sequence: TGCGCCAGCAGCCTCGGACAGGGCAACCCTTCCTTC.

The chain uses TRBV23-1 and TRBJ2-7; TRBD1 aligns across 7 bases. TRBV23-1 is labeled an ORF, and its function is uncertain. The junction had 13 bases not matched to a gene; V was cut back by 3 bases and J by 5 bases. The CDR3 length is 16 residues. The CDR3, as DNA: TGCGCCAGCAGTCAGGAATCCACAGGGGACCTCGACGAGCAGTACGTC. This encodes CASSQESTGDLDEQYV.

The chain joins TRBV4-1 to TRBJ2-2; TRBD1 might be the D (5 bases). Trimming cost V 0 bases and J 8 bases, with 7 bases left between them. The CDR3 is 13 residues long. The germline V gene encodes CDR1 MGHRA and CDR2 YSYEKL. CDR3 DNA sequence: TGCGCCAGCAGCCAAGAGGGGCGGGGGGAGCTGTTTTTT. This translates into CASSQEGRGELFF.

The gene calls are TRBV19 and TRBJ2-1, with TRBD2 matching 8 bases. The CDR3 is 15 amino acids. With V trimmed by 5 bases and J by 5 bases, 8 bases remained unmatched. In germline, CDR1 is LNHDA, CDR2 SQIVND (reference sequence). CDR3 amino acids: CASSARLAGHNEQFF. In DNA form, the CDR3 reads TGTGCCAGTAGTGCGCGGCTAGCGGGTCACAATGAGCAGTTCTTC.

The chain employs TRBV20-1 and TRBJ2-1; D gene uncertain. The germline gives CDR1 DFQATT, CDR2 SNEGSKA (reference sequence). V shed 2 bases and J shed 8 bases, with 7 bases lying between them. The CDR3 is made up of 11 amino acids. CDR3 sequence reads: CSARLEYEQFF. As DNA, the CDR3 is TGCAGTGCTAGATTGGAGTATGAGCAGTTCTTC.

The CDR3 DNA reads TGCGCCAGCAGTGATGTGACAGCCTACAATGAGCAGTTCTTC. Encoded protein: CASSDVTAYNEQFF. The chain has TRBV10-1 and TRBJ2-1; tentatively, D is TRBD1 (5 bases). The CDR3 has 14 amino acids. Germline assignment: CDR1 WNHNN and CDR2 SYGVQD (reference sequence). The germline V and J ends were trimmed by 3 bases and 2 bases, with 8 bases remaining between them.

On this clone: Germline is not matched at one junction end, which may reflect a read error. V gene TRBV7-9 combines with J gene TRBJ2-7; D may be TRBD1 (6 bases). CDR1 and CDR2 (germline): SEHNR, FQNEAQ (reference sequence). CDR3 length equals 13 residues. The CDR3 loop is CASSSQPPGHPSF. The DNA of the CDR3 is TGTGCCAGCAGCTCCCAGCCTCCGGGACACCCCTCCTTC.